These 17 T cell receptor beta chains were all obtained from the same sample, sequenced in a study of blood T cell repertoires in COVID-19. Data came from immunoSEQ multiplex PCR; TCRdb stores just in-frame clones and leaves some out. The table shows fewer than 300,000 clones, with 82% occurring only once. The sample consisted of peripheral blood. The receptor set was obtained from a woman between 18 and 29 years old with acute or convalescent COVID-19.

The chain carries TRBV25-1 and TRBJ1-3, with D possibly TRBD1 on 6 matching bases. This CDR3 has 15 amino acids. V gave up 5 bases and J gave up 0 bases, with 11 bases separating them. Looked up from germline, CDR1 is MGHDK and CDR2 is SYGVNS. CDR3 DNA sequence: TGTGCCAGCAGTACTGGACAGCTCTCTGGAAACACCATATATTTT. Protein sequence: CASSTGQLSGNTIYF.

This clone was seen only a few times. The chain uses TRBV6-6 and TRBJ1-5; maybe TRBD1 (5 bases). The V and J ends lost 8 bases and 2 bases respectively, with 10 bases between them. This CDR3 contains 13 residues. The germline CDR1 and CDR2 sequences are MNHNY and SVGAGI (reference sequence). The DNA for the CDR3 is TGTGCCAGCTGGGGACTGGGCAATCAGCCCCAGCATTTT. This codes for CASWGLGNQPQHF.

This chain connects TRBV2 to TRBJ2-7, with 9 nucleotides matching TRBD1. This CDR3 is built from 13 residues. The trim removed 7 bases at V and 6 bases at J, leaving 7 bases unmatched. CDR1 and CDR2 from the germline V gene are SNHLY and FYNNEI. The CDR3 sequence is CASTPDRGGEQYF. DNA for the CDR3: TGTGCCAGCACACCGGACAGGGGAGGCGAGCAGTACTTC. The full variable domain, with the rest looked up from reference TRBV2 and TRBJ2-7, is EPEVTQTPSHQVTQMGQEVILRCVPISNHLYFYWYRQILGQKVEFLVSFYNNEISEKSEIFDDQFSVERPDGSNFTLKIRSTKLEDSAMYFCASTPDRGGEQYFGPGTRLTVT.

The rearrangement joins TRBV5-1 to TRBJ2-7, with 9 bases identical to TRBD2. The CDR3 has 15 residues. Germline values: CDR1 SGHRS, CDR2 YFSETQ. With 4 bases clipped from V and 1 base from J, the junction kept 6 bases outside the gene matches. CDR3 residues: CASSLTSGSSYEQYF. In nucleotides, the CDR3 is TGCGCCAGCAGCCTAACTAGCGGGTCGTCCTACGAGCAGTACTTC.

The chain employs TRBV2 and TRBJ1-4; D gene unclear. Per germline, CDR1 SNHLY and CDR2 FYNNEI. Trimming left V 5 bases short and J 0 bases short, with 10 bases between. CDR3 length: 15 amino acids. CDR3: CASSLFGATNEKLFF. CDR3 DNA sequence: TGTGCCAGCAGTCTTTTCGGGGCAACTAATGAAAAACTGTTTTTT. Supplemented by reference TRBV2 and TRBJ1-4, the full variable domain reads EPEVTQTPSHQVTQMGQEVILRCVPISNHLYFYWYRQILGQKVEFLVSFYNNEISEKSEIFDDQFSVERPDGSNFTLKIRSTKLEDSAMYFCASSLFGATNEKLFFGSGTQLSVL.

V and J are TRBV29-1 and TRBJ1-3; D is ambiguous. The germline gives CDR1 SQVTM, CDR2 ANQGSEA. Trimming stripped 5 bases from V and 0 bases from J, with 5 bases between. CDR3 size: 12 residues. This chain's CDR3 is CSVYTSGNTIYF. The CDR3 DNA reads as TGCAGCGTTTACACCTCTGGAAACACCATATATTTT.

This sequence joins TRBV27 and TRBJ2-3; 8 bases fit TRBD2. After removal of 2 bases from V and 4 bases from J, the junction contained 5 bases not matched to a gene. This CDR3 contains 15 residues. CDR1 is MNHEY, CDR2 SMNVEV, per germline (reference sequence). This CDR3 is CASSLLSGTPDTQYF. The CDR3 nucleotides are TGTGCCAGCAGTTTACTTAGCGGGACCCCAGATACGCAGTATTTT.

The chain employs TRBV7-8 and TRBJ2-7; TRBD2 might be the D (6 bases). The germline gives CDR1 SGHVS, CDR2 FQNEAQ. The CDR3 runs 15 residues. V was trimmed by 2 bases and J by 6 bases, leaving 17 bases between them. CDR3 residues: CASSLLGRNPAEQYF. In DNA, the CDR3 is TGTGCCAGCAGCTTACTGGGGAGGAATCCTGCCGAGCAGTACTTC.

For the CDR3, the DNA is TGTGCCAGTCTGGGCCTGAACACTGAAGCTTTCTTT. Translated: CASLGLNTEAFF. V and J are TRBV6-5 and TRBJ1-1; D gene ambiguous. Germline CDR1 and CDR2: MNHEY and SVGAGI. The CDR3 runs 12 residues. The V gene lost 9 bases and the J gene lost 0 bases, with 8 bases spanning the gap.

With respect to this clone: This same CDR3 is encoded by further DNA sequences in the sample. This sequence joins TRBV6-5 and TRBJ1-4, with 8 nucleotides matching TRBD1. Germline V gene data show CDR1 as MNHEY and CDR2 as SVGAGI. V was pared by 3 bases and J by 7 bases, with 1 base of the junction left unmatched. This CDR3 is built from 13 residues. The CDR3 region has the DNA TGTGCCAGCAGTTATGGGACAGGTGAAAAACTGTTTTTT. Protein: CASSYGTGEKLFF.

This sequence joins TRBV23-1 and TRBJ1-6; D gene ambiguous. TRBV23-1 is an ORF, and what it does is uncertain. CDR3 length equals 15 residues. V lost 6 bases and J 8 bases, leaving 17 bases between the germline ends. CDR3 sequence reads: CASRAARVNHSPLHF. As DNA, the CDR3 is TGCGCCAGCAGGGCCGCTCGGGTGAATCATTCACCCCTCCACTTT.

The chain has TRBV27 and TRBJ2-3; 12 positions match TRBD2. The CDR3 has 18 amino acids. In germline, CDR1 is MNHEY, CDR2 SMNVEV (reference sequence). The V gene end was trimmed by 6 bases and the J gene end by 1 base; junction bases not matched to a gene: 11. CDR3 sequence (DNA): TGTGCCAGCAGGGGAGGACTAGCGGGACACGTTGGCACAGATACGCAGTATTTT. Protein product: CASRGGLAGHVGTDTQYF.

This clone was detected a few times. The CDR3 spells CASSTYNEQFF. CDR3 in DNA: TGTGCCAGTAGTACTTACAATGAGCAGTTCTTC. J is TRBJ2-1 and V is TRBV19; unclear D gene. Per germline, CDR1 LNHDA and CDR2 SQIVND (reference sequence). The CDR3 totals 11 residues. V was cut by 4 bases and J by 4 bases, with 2 bases left in between.

J is TRBJ2-3 and V is TRBV28, with D uncertain. Trimming pared 10 bases from V and 11 bases from J, leaving 19 bases between. Germline CDR1 and CDR2: MDHEN and SYDVKM. CDR3 length: 12 amino acids. In DNA, the CDR3 is TGTGCCACCGCTCTTCCTCCGGCAGGGCAGTATTTT. As protein: CATALPPAGQYF.

V usage is TRBV19 and J usage is TRBJ2-3; the match to TRBD2 covers 11 bases. In germline, CDR1 is LNHDA, CDR2 SQIVND (reference sequence). After removal of 4 bases from V and 4 bases from J, the junction contained 4 bases not matched to a gene. The CDR3 runs to 15 residues. The CDR3 here is CASSSLAGGPDTQYF. The CDR3 DNA follows: TGTGCCAGTAGTAGTCTAGCGGGAGGTCCAGATACGCAGTATTTT.

The rearrangement uses TRBV19 and TRBJ2-2, with D possibly being TRBD1 (7 bases). The length of the CDR3 is 17 residues. Deletions cut 5 bases from V and 5 bases from J, with 21 bases between. Germline values: CDR1 LNHDA, CDR2 SQIVND (reference sequence). Here the CDR3 reads CASSPIRQGGVTGELFF. CDR3 nucleotides: TGTGCCAGTAGTCCGATTAGACAGGGCGGGGTTACCGGGGAGCTGTTTTTT. The whole variable domain, remainder taken from reference TRBV19 and TRBJ2-2, is DGGITQSPKYLFRKEGQNVTLSCEQNLNHDAMYWYRQDPGQGLRLIYYSQIVNDFQKGDIAEGYSVSREKKESFPLTVTSAQKNPTAFYLCASSPIRQGGVTGELFFGEGSRLTVL.

This chain links TRBV5-1 with TRBJ2-5, with 10 bases matching TRBD1. The CDR3 loop spans 16 amino acids. V trimming: 1 base; J trimming: 3 bases; junction bases outside the gene matches: 6. The germline V gene has CDR1 SGHRS and CDR2 YFSETQ. CDR3 loop: CASSLLRTGGKETQYF. The DNA for the CDR3 is TGCGCCAGCAGCTTGCTCAGGACAGGGGGTAAAGAGACCCAGTACTTC.